This TCR beta chain was found in a study of T cells in localized non-small cell lung cancer. Notes on the study in general: Multi-region tumor sequencing was not done, so intratumor heterogeneity could not be excluded. Uninvolved adjacent lung showed the highest T cell clonality, exceeding tumor.

Comments on this clone: Its antigen is as yet unknown.

Profiling relied on immunoSEQ multiplex PCR, and the TCRdb table lists in-frame clones only, not all of them. The sample consists of about 34,000 clones, more than 70% of them appearing once. This CDR3 region has 15 residues. Germline CDR1 is MDHEN and CDR2 is SYDVKM. Trimming at V came to 2 bases and at J to 4 bases, leaving 4 bases not matched to a gene. The TCR comes from a woman aged 35-70 years with stage I lung adenocarcinoma. The chain combines TRBV28 with TRBJ1-4; 7 bases match TRBD1. The source was peripheral blood, collected before any cancer treatment. The CDR3 coding sequence is TGTGCCAGCAGTTTAATGACAGGGAGTAATGAAAAACTGTTTTTT. Its translation is CASSLMTGSNEKLFF.